This T cell receptor beta chain was identified during a study of radiation and T cells in renal cell carcinoma. In the study overall: Nephrectomy followed 15 Gy stereotactic body radiation by 4 weeks.

Points on this clone: Its antigen is unknown.

In germline, CDR1 is MGHDK, CDR2 SYGVNS. The CDR3 consists of 15 residues. V trimming: 5 bases; J trimming: 7 bases; junction bases outside the gene matches: 8. Sample time point: baseline pretreatment blood. Treatment here: 15 Gy SBRT to primary tumor, nephrectomy 4 weeks later. The protocol was immunoSEQ multiplex PCR, while the TCRdb copy is restricted to in-frame clones and leaves out a portion. This table has approximately 140,000 clones, 75% to 90% appearing once. Study-wide results and limits: Baseline intratumoral clonotype presence is unknown without pretreatment biopsies. Top tumor clonotypes rose in blood 2 weeks post-radiation, then contracted.

J is TRBJ2-7 and V is TRBV25-1; TRBD2 matches at 13 bases. The starting material was blood, obtained from a patient whose treatment included radiotherapy and nephrectomy. The TCR sequence derives from a woman between 50 and 59 years old with renal cell carcinoma. The CDR3 region has the DNA TGTGCCAGCAGTAGGACTAGCGGGAGAATTTTGGAGCAGTACTTC. Protein: CASSRTSGRILEQYF.